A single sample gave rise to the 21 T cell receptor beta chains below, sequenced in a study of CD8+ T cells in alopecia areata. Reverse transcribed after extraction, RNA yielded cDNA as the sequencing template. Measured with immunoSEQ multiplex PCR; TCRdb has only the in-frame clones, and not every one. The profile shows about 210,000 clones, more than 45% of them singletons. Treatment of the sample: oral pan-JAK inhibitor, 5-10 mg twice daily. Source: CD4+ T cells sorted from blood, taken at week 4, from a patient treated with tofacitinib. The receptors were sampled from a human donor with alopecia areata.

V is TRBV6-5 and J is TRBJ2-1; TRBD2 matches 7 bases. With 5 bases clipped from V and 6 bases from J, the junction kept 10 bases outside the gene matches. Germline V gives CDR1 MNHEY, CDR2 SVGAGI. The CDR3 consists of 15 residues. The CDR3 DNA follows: TGTGCCAGCAGTCCGTATAGGACTAGGAGCAATGAGCAGTTCTTC. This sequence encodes CASSPYRTRSNEQFF.

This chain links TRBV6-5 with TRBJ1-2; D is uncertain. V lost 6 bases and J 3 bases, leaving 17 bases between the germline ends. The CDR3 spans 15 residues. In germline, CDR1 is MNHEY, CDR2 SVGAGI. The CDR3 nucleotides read TGTGCCAGCAGCCGGAATTTACAAGCCTACTATGGCTACACCTTC. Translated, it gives CASSRNLQAYYGYTF.

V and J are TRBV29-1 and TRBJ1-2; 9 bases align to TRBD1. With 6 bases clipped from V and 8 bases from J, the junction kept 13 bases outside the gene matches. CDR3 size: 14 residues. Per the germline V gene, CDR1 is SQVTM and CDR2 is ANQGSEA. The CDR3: CSVPHRGLGWGYTF. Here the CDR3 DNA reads TGCAGCGTACCCCACAGGGGGCTAGGATGGGGCTACACCTTC.

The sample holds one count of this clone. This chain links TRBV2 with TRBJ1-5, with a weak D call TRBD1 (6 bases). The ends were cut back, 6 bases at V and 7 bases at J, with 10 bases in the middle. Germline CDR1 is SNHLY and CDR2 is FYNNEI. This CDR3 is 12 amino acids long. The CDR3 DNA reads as TGTGCCAGCAGATCAGGGGCCCAGCCCCAGCATTTT. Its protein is CASRSGAQPQHF.

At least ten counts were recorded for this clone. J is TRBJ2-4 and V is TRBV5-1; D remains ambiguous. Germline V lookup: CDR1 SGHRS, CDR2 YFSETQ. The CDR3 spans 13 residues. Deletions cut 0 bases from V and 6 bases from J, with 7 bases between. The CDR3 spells CASSLADGNIQYF. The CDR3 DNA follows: TGCGCCAGCAGCTTGGCCGACGGAAACATTCAGTACTTC.

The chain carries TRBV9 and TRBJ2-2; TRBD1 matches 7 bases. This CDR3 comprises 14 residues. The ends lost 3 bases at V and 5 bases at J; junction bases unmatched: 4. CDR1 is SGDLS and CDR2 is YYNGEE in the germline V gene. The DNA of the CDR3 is TGTGCCAGCAGCGAGACAGGGTGGACCGGGGAGCTGTTTTTT. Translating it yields CASSETGWTGELFF.

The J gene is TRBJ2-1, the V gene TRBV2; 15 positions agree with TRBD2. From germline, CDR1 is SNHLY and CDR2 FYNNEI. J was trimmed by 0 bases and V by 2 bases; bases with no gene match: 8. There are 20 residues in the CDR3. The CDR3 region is CASSESGLAGGVSSYNEQFF. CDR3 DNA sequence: TGTGCCAGCAGTGAATCTGGACTAGCGGGGGGGGTTAGCTCCTACAATGAGCAGTTCTTC.

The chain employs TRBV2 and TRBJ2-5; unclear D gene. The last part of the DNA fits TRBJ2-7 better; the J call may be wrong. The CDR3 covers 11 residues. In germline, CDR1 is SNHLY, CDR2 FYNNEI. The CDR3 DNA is TGTGCCAGCAGTGAAGTCCACGAGCAGTACTTC. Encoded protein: CASSEVHEQYF.

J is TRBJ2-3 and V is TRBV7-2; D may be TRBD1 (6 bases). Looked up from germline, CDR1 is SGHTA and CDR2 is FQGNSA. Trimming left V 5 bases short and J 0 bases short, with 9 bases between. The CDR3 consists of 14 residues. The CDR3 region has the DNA TGTGCCAGCAGCGGACAGTTTAGCACAGATACGCAGTATTTT. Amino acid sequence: CASSGQFSTDTQYF.

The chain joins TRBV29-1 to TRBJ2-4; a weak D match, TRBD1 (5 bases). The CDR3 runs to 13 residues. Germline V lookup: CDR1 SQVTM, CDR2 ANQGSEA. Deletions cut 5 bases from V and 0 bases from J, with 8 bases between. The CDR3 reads CSVQTVAKNIQYF. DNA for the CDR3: TGCAGCGTTCAGACAGTAGCCAAAAACATTCAGTACTTC. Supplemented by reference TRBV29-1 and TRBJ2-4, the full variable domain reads SAVISQKPSRDICQRGTSLTIQCQVDSQVTMMFWYRQQPGQSLTLIATANQGSEATYESGFVIDKFPISRPNLTFSTLTVSNMSPEDSSIYLCSVQTVAKNIQYFGAGTRLSVL.

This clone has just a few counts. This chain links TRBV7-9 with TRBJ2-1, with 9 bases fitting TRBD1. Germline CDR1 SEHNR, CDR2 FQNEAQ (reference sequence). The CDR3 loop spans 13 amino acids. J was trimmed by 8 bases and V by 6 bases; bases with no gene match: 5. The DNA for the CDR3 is TGTGCCAGCAGTTACCGGGACAGGGATGAGCAGTTCTTC. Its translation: CASSYRDRDEQFF. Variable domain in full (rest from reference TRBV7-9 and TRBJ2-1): DTGVSQNPRHKITKRGQNVTFRCDPISEHNRLYWYRQTLGQGPEFLTYFQNEAQLEKSRLLSDRFSAERPKGSFSTLEIQRTEQGDSAMYLCASSYRDRDEQFFGPGTRLTVL.

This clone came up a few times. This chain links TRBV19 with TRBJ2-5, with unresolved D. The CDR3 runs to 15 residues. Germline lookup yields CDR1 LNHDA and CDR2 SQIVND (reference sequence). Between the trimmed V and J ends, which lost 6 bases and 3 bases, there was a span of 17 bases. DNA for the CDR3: TGTGCCAGTAGCCGCTCCGGTTGGAGCGAAGAGACCCAGTACTTC. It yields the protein CASSRSGWSEETQYF.

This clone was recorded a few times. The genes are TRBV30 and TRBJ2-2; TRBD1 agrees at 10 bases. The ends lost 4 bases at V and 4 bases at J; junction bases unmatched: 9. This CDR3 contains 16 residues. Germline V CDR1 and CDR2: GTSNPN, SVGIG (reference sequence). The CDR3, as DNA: TGTGCCTGGATGCGACCGGGACAGGGGAGCACCGGGGAGCTGTTTTTT. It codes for CAWMRPGQGSTGELFF.

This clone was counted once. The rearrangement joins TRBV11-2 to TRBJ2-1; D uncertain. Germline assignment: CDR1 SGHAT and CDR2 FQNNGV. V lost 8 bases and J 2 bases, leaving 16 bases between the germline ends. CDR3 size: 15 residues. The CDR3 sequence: CASQSGRQTYNEQFF. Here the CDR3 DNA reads TGTGCCAGCCAATCTGGGCGTCAGACCTACAATGAGCAGTTCTTC.

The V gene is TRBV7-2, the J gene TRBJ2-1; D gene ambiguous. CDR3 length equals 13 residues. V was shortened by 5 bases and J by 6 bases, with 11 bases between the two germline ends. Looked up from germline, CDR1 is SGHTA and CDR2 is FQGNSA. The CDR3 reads CASSQRTVNEQFF. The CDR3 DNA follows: TGTGCCAGCAGCCAACGGACCGTCAATGAGCAGTTCTTC.

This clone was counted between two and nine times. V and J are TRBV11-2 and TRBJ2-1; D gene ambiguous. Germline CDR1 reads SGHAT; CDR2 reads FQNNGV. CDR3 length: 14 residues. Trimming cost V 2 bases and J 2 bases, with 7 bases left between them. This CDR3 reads CASSLYETYNEQFF. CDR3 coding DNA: TGTGCCAGCAGCTTATACGAGACCTACAATGAGCAGTTCTTC.

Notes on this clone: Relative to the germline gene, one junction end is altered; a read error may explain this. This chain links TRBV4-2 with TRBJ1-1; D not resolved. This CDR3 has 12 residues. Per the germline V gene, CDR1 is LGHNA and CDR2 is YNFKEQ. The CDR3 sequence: CASSQDDTEAFF. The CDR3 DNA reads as TGTGCCAGCAGCCAAGACGACACCGAAGCTTTCTTT.

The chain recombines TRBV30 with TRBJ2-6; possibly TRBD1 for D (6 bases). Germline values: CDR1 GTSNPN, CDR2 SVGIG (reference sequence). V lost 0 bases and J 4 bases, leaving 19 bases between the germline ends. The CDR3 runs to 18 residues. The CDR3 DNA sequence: TGTGCCTGGAGTGTGCAACAGGGTGCAAATAAGGGGGCCAACGTCCTGACTTTC. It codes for CAWSVQQGANKGANVLTF.

The CDR3 loop reads CASTSPRGLGTEAFF. The CDR3 bases are TGTGCCAGTACCTCTCCCCGGGGACTGGGCACTGAAGCTTTCTTT. The chain uses TRBV19 and TRBJ1-1; D is possibly TRBD1 (5 bases). V lost 7 bases and J 4 bases, leaving 19 bases between the germline ends. From germline, CDR1 is LNHDA and CDR2 SQIVND (reference sequence). CDR3 size: 15 residues.

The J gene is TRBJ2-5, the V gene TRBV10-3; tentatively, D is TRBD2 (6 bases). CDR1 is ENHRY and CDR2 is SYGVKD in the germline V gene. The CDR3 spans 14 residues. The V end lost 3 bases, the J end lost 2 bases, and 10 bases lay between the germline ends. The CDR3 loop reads CAISDYGGQETQYF. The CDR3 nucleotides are TGTGCCATCAGTGATTACGGGGGTCAAGAGACCCAGTACTTC.

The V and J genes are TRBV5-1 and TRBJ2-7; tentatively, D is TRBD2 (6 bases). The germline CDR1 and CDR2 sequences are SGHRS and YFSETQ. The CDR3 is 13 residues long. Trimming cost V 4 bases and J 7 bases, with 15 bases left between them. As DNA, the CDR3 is TGCGCCAGCAGCCCCGGGACGGCGGGGGAGCAGTACTTC. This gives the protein CASSPGTAGEQYF.